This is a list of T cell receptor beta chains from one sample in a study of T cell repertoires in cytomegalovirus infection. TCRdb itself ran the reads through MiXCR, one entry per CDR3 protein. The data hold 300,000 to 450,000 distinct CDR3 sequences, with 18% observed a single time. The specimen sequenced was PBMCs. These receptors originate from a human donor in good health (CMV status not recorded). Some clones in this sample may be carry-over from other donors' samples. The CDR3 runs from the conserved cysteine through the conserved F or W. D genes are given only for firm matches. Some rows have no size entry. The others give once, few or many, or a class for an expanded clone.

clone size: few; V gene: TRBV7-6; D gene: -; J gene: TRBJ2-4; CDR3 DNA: TGTGCCAGCAGCCTTTCAGAAAACATTCAGTACTTC; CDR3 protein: CASSLSENIQYF
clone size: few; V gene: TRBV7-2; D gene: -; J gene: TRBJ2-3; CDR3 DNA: TGTGCCAGCAGAAGGGGGGGCTTATTATCAGATACGCAGTATTTT; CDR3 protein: CASRRGGLLSDTQYF
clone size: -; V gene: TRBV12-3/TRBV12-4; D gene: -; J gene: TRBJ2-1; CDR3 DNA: TGTGCCAGCAGTCGCGGACAGGAGCAGTTCTTC; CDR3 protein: CASSRGQEQFF
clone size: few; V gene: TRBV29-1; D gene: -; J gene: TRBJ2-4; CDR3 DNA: TGCAGCGTTGAAGATCTTTTGGGCAATGGGGTTTGGGAAAACATTCAGTACTTC; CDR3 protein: CSVEDLLGNGVWENIQYF
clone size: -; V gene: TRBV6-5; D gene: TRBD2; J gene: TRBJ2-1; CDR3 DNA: TGTGCGGTGGCTAGCGGGACCTCCTACAATGAGCAGTTCTTC; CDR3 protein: CAVASGTSYNEQFF
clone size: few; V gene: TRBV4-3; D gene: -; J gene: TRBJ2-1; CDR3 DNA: TGCGCCAGCAGCCAAGATCTCACCGGCGGAGTGGGGGACGGGGAGCAGTTCTTC; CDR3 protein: CASSQDLTGGVGDGEQFF
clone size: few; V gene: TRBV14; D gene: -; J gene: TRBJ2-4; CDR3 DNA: TGTGCCAGCAGCCAGGGCCGAGACAGCCAAAACATTCAGTACTTC; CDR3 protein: CASSQGRDSQNIQYF
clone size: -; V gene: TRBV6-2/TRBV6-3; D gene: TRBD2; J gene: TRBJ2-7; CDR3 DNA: TGTGCCAGCAGTTTTTCACCTAGCGGGAGCACCGAGCAGTACTTC; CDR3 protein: CASSFSPSGSTEQYF
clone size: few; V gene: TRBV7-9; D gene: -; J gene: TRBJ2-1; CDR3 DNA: TGTGCCAGCAGCTTATTGCTCGGCGGGCATGAGCAGTTCTTC; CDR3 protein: CASSLLLGGHEQFF
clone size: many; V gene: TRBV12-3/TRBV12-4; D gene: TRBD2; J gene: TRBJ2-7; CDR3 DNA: TGTGCCAGCAGACACGGGACTAGCGGCTACGAGCAGTACTTC; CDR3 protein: CASRHGTSGYEQYF
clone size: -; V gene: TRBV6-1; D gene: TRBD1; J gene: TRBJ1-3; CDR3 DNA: TGTGCCAGCAGTCCCATACGGACAGGGGGAGCTGGAAACACCATATATTTT; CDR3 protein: CASSPIRTGGAGNTIYF
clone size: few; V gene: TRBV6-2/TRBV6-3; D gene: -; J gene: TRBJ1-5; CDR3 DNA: TGTGCCAGCAGCGATCAGGGGAACGATCAGCCCCAGCATTTT; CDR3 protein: CASSDQGNDQPQHF
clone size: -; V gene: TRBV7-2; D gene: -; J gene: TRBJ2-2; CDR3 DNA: TGTGCCAGCAGCTTTCAAACGGGACCAATGAACACCGGGGAGCTGTTTTTT; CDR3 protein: CASSFQTGPMNTGELFF
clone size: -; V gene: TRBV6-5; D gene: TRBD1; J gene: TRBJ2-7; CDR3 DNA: TGTGCCAGCAGTACCTCCGGGACAGGGGTCCACGAGCAGTACTTC; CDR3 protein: CASSTSGTGVHEQYF
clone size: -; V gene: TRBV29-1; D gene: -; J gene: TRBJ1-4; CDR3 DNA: TGCAGCGTTGGCTATGGGGCAGGGGATGAAAAACTGTTTTTT; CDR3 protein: CSVGYGAGDEKLFF
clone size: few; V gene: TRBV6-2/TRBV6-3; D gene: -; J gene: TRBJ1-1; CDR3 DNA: TGTGCCAGCAGGCCGACAGTTAACACTGAAGCTTTCTTT; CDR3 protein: CASRPTVNTEAFF
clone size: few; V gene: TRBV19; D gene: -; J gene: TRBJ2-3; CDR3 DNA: TGTGCCAGTAGTATTATGATCGGTCGGACAGATACGCAGTATTTT; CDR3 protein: CASSIMIGRTDTQYF
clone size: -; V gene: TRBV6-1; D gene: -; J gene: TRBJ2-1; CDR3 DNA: TGTGCCAGCAGCCCAGGCCCAAGAAAGCAGTTCTTC; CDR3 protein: CASSPGPRKQFF
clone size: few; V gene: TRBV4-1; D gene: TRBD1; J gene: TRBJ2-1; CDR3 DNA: TGCGCCAGCAGCCCCGAGACAGGGTCCTACAATGAGCAGTTCTTC; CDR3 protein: CASSPETGSYNEQFF
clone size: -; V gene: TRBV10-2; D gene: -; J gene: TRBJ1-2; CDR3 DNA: TGCGCCAGCAGTGCGGACAGTAACTATGGCTACACCTTC; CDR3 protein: CASSADSNYGYTF
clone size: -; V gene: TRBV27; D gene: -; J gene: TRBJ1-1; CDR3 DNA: TGTGCCAGCAGTAAGGGGGGACACGCCAACACTGAAGCTTTCTTT; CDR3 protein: CASSKGGHANTEAFF
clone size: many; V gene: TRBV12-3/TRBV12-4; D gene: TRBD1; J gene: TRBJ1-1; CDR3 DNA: TGTGCCAGCAGTTTGATTCAGGGGGCAGCAGCTTTCTTT; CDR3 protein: CASSLIQGAAAFF
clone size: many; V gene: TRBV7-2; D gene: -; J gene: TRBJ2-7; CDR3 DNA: TGTGCCAGCAGCCCAGGCTCCTACGAGCAGTACTTC; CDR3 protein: CASSPGSYEQYF
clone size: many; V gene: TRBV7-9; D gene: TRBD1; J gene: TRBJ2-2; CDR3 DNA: TGTGCCAGCCCCGGGACAGGGAACACCGGGGAGCTGTTTTTT; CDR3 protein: CASPGTGNTGELFF
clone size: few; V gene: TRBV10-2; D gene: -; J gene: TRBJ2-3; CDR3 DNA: TGCGCCAGCAGCGAAACCCTAGTGTCAGATACGCAGTATTTT; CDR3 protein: CASSETLVSDTQYF
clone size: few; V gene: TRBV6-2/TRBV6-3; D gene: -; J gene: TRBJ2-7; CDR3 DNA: TGTGCCAGCAGTTACTCGGCAGGCCCCTACGAGCAGTACTTC; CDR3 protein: CASSYSAGPYEQYF
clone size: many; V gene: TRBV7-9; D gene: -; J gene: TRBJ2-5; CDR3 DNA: TGTGCCAGCAGCGCGACTGAAGAGACCCAGTACTTC; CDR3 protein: CASSATEETQYF
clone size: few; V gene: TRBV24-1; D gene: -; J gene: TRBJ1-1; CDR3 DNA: TGTGCCACTCAACCCGGCCGGGGGGCCACTGAAGCTTTCTTT; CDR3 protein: CATQPGRGATEAFF
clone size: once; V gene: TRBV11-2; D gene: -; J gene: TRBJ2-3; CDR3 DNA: TGTGCCAGCAGCCCATCAGGGGTTCCACCTGCTAGCACAGATACGCAGTATTTT; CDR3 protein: CASSPSGVPPASTDTQYF